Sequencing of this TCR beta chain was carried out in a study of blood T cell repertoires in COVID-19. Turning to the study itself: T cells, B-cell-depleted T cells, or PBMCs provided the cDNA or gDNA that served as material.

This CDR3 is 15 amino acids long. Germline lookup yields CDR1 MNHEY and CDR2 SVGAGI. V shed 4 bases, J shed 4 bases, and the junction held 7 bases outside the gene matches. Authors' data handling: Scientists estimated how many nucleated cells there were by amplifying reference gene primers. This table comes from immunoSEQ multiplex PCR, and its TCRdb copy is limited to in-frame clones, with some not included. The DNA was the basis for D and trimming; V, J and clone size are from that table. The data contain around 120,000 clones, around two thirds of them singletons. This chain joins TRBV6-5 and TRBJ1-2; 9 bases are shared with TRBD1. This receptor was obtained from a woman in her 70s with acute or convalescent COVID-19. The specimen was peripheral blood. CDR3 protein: CASSSEQGAGYGYTF. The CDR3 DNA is TGTGCCAGCAGTTCCGAACAGGGGGCGGGCTATGGCTACACCTTC.